A selection of T cell receptor beta chains follows, all from one sample in a study of CD8+ T cells in alopecia areata. Sequencing used immunoSEQ multiplex PCR; TCRdb keeps in-frame clones, though not all of them. The sample gives some 100,000 clones, more than 30% of which show up once; roughly 3.2% is in the top ten. What was sequenced was CD4+ T cells sorted from blood. Source of these receptors: a human donor with alopecia areata. CDR3s include the opening cysteine and the closing phenylalanine or tryptophan. Each record gives: J gene, clone size, V gene, D gene, CDR3 DNA, CDR3 protein. The D gene is left open where the match is weak. Where a row states a size, it is once, few, many or the class of an expanded clone; other rows omit it.

J: TRBJ2-7; size: -; V: TRBV29-1; D: -; DNA: TGCAGCGTTTTGCGGGACTCCTACGAGCAGTACTTC; CDR3: CSVLRDSYEQYF
J: TRBJ2-7; size: few; V: TRBV28; D: TRBD2; DNA: TGTGCCAGCAGTTCCCCAGGACTAGGCTCCTACGAGCAGTACTTC; CDR3: CASSSPGLGSYEQYF
J: TRBJ2-6; size: -; V: TRBV6-5; D: -; DNA: TGTGCCAGCAGTTACTCTGGGGCCAACGTCCTGACTTTC; CDR3: CASSYSGANVLTF
J: TRBJ1-5; size: -; V: TRBV28; D: -; DNA: TGTGCCAGCAAAACCGGGACATGGCAGCCCCAGCATTTT; CDR3: CASKTGTWQPQHF
J: TRBJ2-3; size: -; V: TRBV5-1; D: TRBD2; DNA: TGCGCCAGCAGCACCGGACTAGCAAAAGACACAGATACGCAGTATTTT; CDR3: CASSTGLAKDTDTQYF
J: TRBJ1-5; size: -; V: TRBV7-2; D: -; DNA: TGTGCCAGCAGCTTTAACTTTAATCAGCCCCAGCATTTT; CDR3: CASSFNFNQPQHF
J: TRBJ2-7; size: -; V: TRBV4-3; D: TRBD1; DNA: TGCGCCAGCAGCCAAGAGGACAGGAGTAGGTCCTACGAGCAGTACTTC; CDR3: CASSQEDRSRSYEQYF
J: TRBJ2-7; size: few; V: TRBV10-2; D: TRBD1; DNA: TGCGCCAGCAGTGAGCCCAAGGGGACAGGGGACTTTGAGCAGTACTTC; CDR3: CASSEPKGTGDFEQYF
J: TRBJ1-4; size: -; V: TRBV30; D: -; DNA: TGTGCCTGGAGTGTCGCATGGGCTGAAAAACTGTTTTTT; CDR3: CAWSVAWAEKLFF
J: TRBJ2-2; size: -; V: TRBV5-1; D: TRBD2; DNA: TGCGCCAGCAGCCCGGGACTACCAACACTTTGGCTGTTTTTT; CDR3: CASSPGLPTLWLFF
J: TRBJ1-1; size: few; V: TRBV7-2; D: -; DNA: TGTGCCAGCAGCTTAGTAACGATCGACACTGAAGCTTTCTTT; CDR3: CASSLVTIDTEAFF
J: TRBJ1-2; size: once; V: TRBV7-2; D: -; DNA: TGTGCCAGCAGCTGGGACCCCCAGGGGCTTGGCTATGGCTACACCTTC; CDR3: CASSWDPQGLGYGYTF
J: TRBJ2-1; size: -; V: TRBV5-6; D: -; DNA: TGTGCCAGCAGCTTGGGGCTCGTAACCAATGAGCAGTTCTTC; CDR3: CASSLGLVTNEQFF
J: TRBJ1-2; size: -; V: TRBV7-8; D: -; DNA: TGTGCCAGCAGCTCGCAGGGATGGGGACTGGATGGCTACACCTTC; CDR3: CASSSQGWGLDGYTF
J: TRBJ1-1; size: -; V: TRBV29-1; D: -; DNA: TGCAGCGTGGCCCTGCGGTGGGGCACTGAAGCTTTCTTT; CDR3: CSVALRWGTEAFF
J: TRBJ2-5; size: -; V: TRBV29-1; D: TRBD1; DNA: TGCAGCGTTGGGGGGCCAGGGACAGGGCAGAAAGAGACCCAGTACTTC; CDR3: CSVGGPGTGQKETQYF
J: TRBJ1-5; size: -; V: TRBV28; D: TRBD1; DNA: TGTGCCAGCAGCCCGGGACAGGGGAATCAGCCCCAGCATTTT; CDR3: CASSPGQGNQPQHF
J: TRBJ1-5; size: -; V: TRBV6-5; D: -; DNA: TGTGCCAGCAGTTCACTCAAGGGAGGGGGCAATCAGCCCCAGCATTTT; CDR3: CASSSLKGGGNQPQHF
J: TRBJ2-3; size: -; V: TRBV5-6; D: -; DNA: TGTGCCAGCAGCTTGAGGTTAGATACGCAGTATTTT; CDR3: CASSLRLDTQYF
J: TRBJ2-7; size: -; V: TRBV11-2; D: -; DNA: TGTGCCAGCAGGGCATGGGAACGCTCACACGAGCAGTACTTC; CDR3: CASRAWERSHEQYF
J: TRBJ1-5; size: few; V: TRBV7-9; D: -; DNA: TGTGCCAGCAGCCCATGGGGGAGTGATCAGCCCCAGCATTTT; CDR3: CASSPWGSDQPQHF
J: TRBJ1-5; size: few; V: TRBV18; D: -; DNA: TGTGCCAGCTCACCACGGTCGGCCGGGAATAGCAATCAGCCCCAGCATTTT; CDR3: CASSPRSAGNSNQPQHF
J: TRBJ2-7; size: -; V: TRBV4-3; D: -; DNA: TGCGCCAGCAGCCAATCCTTGGAGGGCTACTACGAGCAGTACTTC; CDR3: CASSQSLEGYYEQYF
J: TRBJ2-7; size: few; V: TRBV30; D: -; DNA: TGTGCCTGGAGTGGGGGGAACGAGCAGTACTTC; CDR3: CAWSGGNEQYF
J: TRBJ1-3; size: few; V: TRBV7-2; D: -; DNA: TGTGCCAGCAGCTTAGCGTACGGGGGAGGAAACACCATATATTTT; CDR3: CASSLAYGGGNTIYF
J: TRBJ2-3; size: -; V: TRBV7-2; D: -; DNA: TGTGCCAGCGGGAGTACAGATACGCAGTATTTT; CDR3: CASGSTDTQYF
J: TRBJ1-2; size: -; V: TRBV2; D: -; DNA: TGTGCCAGCACTACCTTATTCCGCTACACCTTC; CDR3: CASTTLFRYTF
J: TRBJ1-5; size: -; V: TRBV5-1; D: -; DNA: TGCGCCAGCAGCTTGGTGGGTAATGATCAGCCCCAGCATTTT; CDR3: CASSLVGNDQPQHF
J: TRBJ1-2; size: few; V: TRBV28; D: -; DNA: TGTGCCAGCAGGGGGATAGGCTACACCTTC; CDR3: CASRGIGYTF
J: TRBJ2-5; size: few; V: TRBV7-2; D: TRBD1; DNA: TGTGCCAGCAGCTTACCGCCGGGACAGCGGAGGGAGACCCAGTACTTC; CDR3: CASSLPPGQRRETQYF
J: TRBJ2-7; size: -; V: TRBV28; D: TRBD1; DNA: TGTGCCAGCAGTACAAGTCCCGGGACAGGGATCAACTCCTACGAGCAGTACTTC; CDR3: CASSTSPGTGINSYEQYF
J: TRBJ1-1; size: many; V: TRBV16; D: -; DNA: TGTGCCAGCACCCAGGGCACGAACACTGAAGCTTTCTTT; CDR3: CASTQGTNTEAFF
J: TRBJ2-3; size: -; V: TRBV27; D: -; DNA: TGTGCCAGCACCCCCACTTGGCTAGGTACGCAGTATTTT; CDR3: CASTPTWLGTQYF
J: TRBJ1-5; size: few; V: TRBV6-5; D: -; DNA: TGTGCCAGCAGCCGCGACACCAGCAATCAGCCCCAGCATTTT; CDR3: CASSRDTSNQPQHF
J: TRBJ2-7; size: -; V: TRBV4-2; D: -; DNA: TGTGCCAGCAGCTCCCCAACGGCAGGCCCATCCTACGAGCAGTACTTC; CDR3: CASSSPTAGPSYEQYF
J: TRBJ2-1; size: -; V: TRBV29-1; D: TRBD2; DNA: TGCAGCGTTGCCCGCCTAGCGGGAATAGACAATGAGCAGTTCTTC; CDR3: CSVARLAGIDNEQFF
J: TRBJ2-5; size: -; V: TRBV7-2; D: TRBD1; DNA: TGTGCCAGCAGCTTAGGTCGTACAGGGGGCATCTCGACGGAGACCCAGTACTTC; CDR3: CASSLGRTGGISTETQYF
J: TRBJ2-1; size: few; V: TRBV7-2; D: -; DNA: TGTGCCAGCAGCCTTGGGGGGGCGGACAATGAGCAGTTCTTC; CDR3: CASSLGGADNEQFF
J: TRBJ2-6; size: -; V: TRBV7-2; D: -; DNA: TGTGCCAGCAGCGACCAGGCCGGGGCCAACGTCCTGACTTTC; CDR3: CASSDQAGANVLTF
J: TRBJ1-1; size: few; V: TRBV29-1; D: TRBD1; DNA: TGCAGCGTTGAGGGACAGGGAAACACTGAAGCTTTCTTT; CDR3: CSVEGQGNTEAFF
J: TRBJ1-1; size: few; V: TRBV29-1; D: -; DNA: TGCAGCGTTGACCGAGACTCGGGGAACACTGAAGCTTTCTTT; CDR3: CSVDRDSGNTEAFF
J: TRBJ2-2; size: -; V: TRBV7-2; D: -; DNA: TGTGCCAGCAGCTTAGATCCACAGGGTTTTAACGGGGAGCTGTTTTTT; CDR3: CASSLDPQGFNGELFF
J: TRBJ2-5; size: -; V: TRBV25-1; D: -; DNA: TGTGCCAGCAGTGAATACCAGACCCAGTACTTC; CDR3: CASSEYQTQYF
J: TRBJ1-1; size: -; V: TRBV11-2; D: -; DNA: TGTGCCAGCAGCTTAGCTGGGGGGGCTTTCTTT; CDR3: CASSLAGGAFF
J: TRBJ2-7; size: few; V: TRBV29-1; D: -; DNA: TGCAGCGTTGATGTGACAGGTGATTCCTACGAGCAGTACTTC; CDR3: CSVDVTGDSYEQYF
J: TRBJ2-5; size: -; V: TRBV28; D: -; DNA: TGTGCCAGCAGCACTACCAACCAAGAGACCCAGTACTTC; CDR3: CASSTTNQETQYF
J: TRBJ2-5; size: -; V: TRBV18; D: TRBD1; DNA: TGTGCCAGCTCACCGACAGGGGGCGGAGAGACCCAGTACTTC; CDR3: CASSPTGGGETQYF
J: TRBJ2-3; size: few; V: TRBV7-2; D: -; DNA: TGTGCCAGCAGCTTCGACCAGGGATTTCCGCAGTATTTT; CDR3: CASSFDQGFPQYF